These 24 T cell receptor beta chains share one sample of origin, sequenced in a study of blood T cell repertoires in COVID-19. TCRdb's copy holds only in-frame clones and misses some; the assay was immunoSEQ multiplex PCR. This table holds 71,000 or so clones, about 89% found once. What was sequenced was peripheral blood. The receptors were gathered from a man aged 50 to 59 with active COVID-19.

The chain recombines TRBV6-6 with TRBJ2-4; 8 positions agree with TRBD1. Looked up from germline, CDR1 is MNHNY and CDR2 is SVGAGI (reference sequence). V lost 5 bases, J lost 7 bases, and 10 bases stayed unmatched. This CDR3 spans 15 amino acids. CDR3 protein: CASSHSGTGDNIQYF. Here the CDR3 DNA reads TGTGCCAGCAGTCATTCCGGGACAGGAGACAACATTCAGTACTTC.

The chain combines TRBV7-2 with TRBJ2-2; possible D gene TRBD1, 5 bases. This CDR3 has 14 amino acids. V was pared by 5 bases and J by 5 bases, with 12 bases between. Germline V CDR1 and CDR2: SGHTA, FQGNSA. The CDR3 sequence: CASSPRVVTGELFF. CDR3 sequence (DNA): TGTGCCAGCAGCCCCAGGGTTGTTACCGGGGAGCTGTTTTTT.

This chain links TRBV5-1 with TRBJ2-5, with 10 bases fitting TRBD2. Per the germline V gene, CDR1 is SGHRS and CDR2 is YFSETQ. J gave up 6 bases and V 3 bases, and 5 bases lay outside the gene matches. The CDR3 has 14 amino acids. CDR3 region: CASSSTSGEKTQYF. CDR3 nucleotide sequence: TGCGCCAGCAGCTCCACTAGCGGGGAAAAGACCCAGTACTTC.

The gene calls are TRBV3-1 (or the pseudogene TRBV3-2) and TRBJ2-3; D not resolved. This CDR3 is built from 17 residues. Germline CDR1 and CDR2: LGHDT and YNNKEL (reference sequence). V lost 0 bases to trimming and J lost 2 bases, with 15 bases between them. Written as DNA, the CDR3 is TGTGCCAGCAGCCAAGATAGTACTACCCCCCACACAGATACGCAGTATTTT. This sequence encodes CASSQDSTTPHTDTQYF.

About this clone: The same CDR3 can be traced to other DNA sequences in this sample. The chain carries TRBV28 and TRBJ2-7, with 7 bases aligning to TRBD1. This CDR3 has 12 amino acids. Germline trimming cut 3 bases from V and 4 bases from J; bases unmatched to any gene: 0. The germline V gene encodes CDR1 MDHEN and CDR2 SYDVKM. Written as DNA, the CDR3 is TGTGCCAGCAGTTTGACAGGGTACGAGCAGTACTTC. It encodes CASSLTGYEQYF.

The V call is TRBV28, the J call TRBJ2-3, with 9 bases lining up with TRBD2. The CDR3 sequence is 17 residues long. Germline CDR1 MDHEN, CDR2 SYDVKM. Trimming removed 1 base from V and 2 bases from J; junction bases left unmatched: 7. In nucleotides, the CDR3 is TGTGCCAGCAGTTTATACCCAGCGGGGGGTCTCACAGATACGCAGTATTTT. This gives the protein CASSLYPAGGLTDTQYF.

In this sample, this clone turned up once. This rearrangement joins TRBV19 to TRBJ1-4; no firm D call. Germline V CDR1 and CDR2: LNHDA, SQIVND (reference sequence). CDR3 length: 15 residues. Trimming pared 6 bases from V and 7 bases from J, leaving 18 bases between. The CDR3 nucleotides read TGTGCCAGTAGAACGAGGGAGATTTCGGGTGAAAAACTGTTTTTT. Amino acid sequence: CASRTREISGEKLFF.

The chain employs TRBV30 and TRBJ1-4, with D perhaps TRBD1 (5 bases). The CDR3 consists of 12 residues. Germline V gene sequence: CDR1 GTSNPN, CDR2 SVGIG (reference sequence). Deletions cut 7 bases from V and 8 bases from J, with 14 bases between. Written as DNA, the CDR3 is TGTGCCTCGGGACCCCGAGGGGAAAAACTGTTTTTT. This codes for CASGPRGEKLFF.

J is TRBJ2-2 and V is TRBV2; the D is unclear. The CDR3 is 13 residues long. The V end was cut by 2 bases, the J end by 7 bases, with 8 bases between. Germline assignment: CDR1 SNHLY and CDR2 FYNNEI. This chain's CDR3 is CASSELGYGELFF. DNA of the CDR3: TGTGCCAGCAGTGAACTCGGGTACGGGGAGCTGTTTTTT. The full variable domain, rest sourced from reference TRBV2 and TRBJ2-2, is EPEVTQTPSHQVTQMGQEVILRCVPISNHLYFYWYRQILGQKVEFLVSFYNNEISEKSEIFDDQFSVERPDGSNFTLKIRSTKLEDSAMYFCASSELGYGELFFGEGSRLTVL.

This clone was observed a handful of times. The V gene is TRBV7-9, the J gene TRBJ1-1; the D is unclear. Per germline, CDR1 SEHNR and CDR2 FQNEAQ (reference sequence). Trimming stripped 4 bases from V and 8 bases from J, with 2 bases between. The CDR3 runs to 9 residues. CDR3 nucleotides: TGTGCCAGCAGCTCAGAAGCTTTCTTT. This translates into CASSSEAFF.

The gene calls are TRBV27 and TRBJ2-7; D gene uncertain. The CDR3 runs to 13 residues. CDR1 is MNHEY and CDR2 is SMNVEV in the germline V gene (reference sequence). V was shortened by 7 bases and J by 6 bases, with 16 bases between the two germline ends. The CDR3 region is CASKLRGGSEQYF. The CDR3 bases are TGTGCCAGCAAACTGCGCGGTGGTTCCGAGCAGTACTTC.

J is TRBJ1-5 and V is TRBV12-3 or TRBV12-4; D gene ambiguous. This CDR3 region has 13 residues. The V gene lost 6 bases and the J gene lost 6 bases, with 12 bases spanning the gap. The CDR3 here is CASSPSRGQPQHF. The DNA for the CDR3 is TGTGCCAGCAGCCCCTCTCGGGGTCAGCCCCAGCATTTT.

This sequence joins TRBV6-2 or TRBV6-3 and TRBJ2-7; D is ambiguous. This CDR3 has 14 residues. Germline lookup yields CDR1 MNHEY and CDR2 SVGEGT. V lost 2 bases to trimming and J lost 2 bases, with 10 bases between them. The CDR3 nucleotides read TGTGCCAGCAGTTACAACAGACGAGCCTACGAGCAGTACTTC. Amino acid sequence: CASSYNRRAYEQYF.

This clone was counted once. The rearrangement uses TRBV5-4 and TRBJ1-1; D might be TRBD1 (5 bases). The V end was cut by 4 bases, the J end by 1 base, with 20 bases between. The CDR3 loop spans 17 amino acids. Germline loops: CDR1 SGHNT, CDR2 YYREEE (reference sequence). CDR3 protein: CASSRDGFGDSNTEAFF. The CDR3 DNA follows: TGTGCCAGCAGCCGGGATGGGTTTGGGGACTCGAACACTGAAGCTTTCTTT.

The chain recombines TRBV28 with TRBJ1-4, with a possible D match to TRBD1 (6 bases). The germline gives CDR1 MDHEN, CDR2 SYDVKM. The CDR3 consists of 15 residues. V was trimmed by 4 bases and J by 11 bases, leaving 20 bases between them. CDR3 in amino acids: CASSSTGQGYWKLFF. The CDR3 DNA follows: TGTGCCAGCAGTTCGACAGGTCAGGGTTACTGGAAACTGTTTTTT.

The V gene is TRBV7-9, the J gene TRBJ2-4; the D gene is possibly TRBD2 (5 bases). This CDR3 contains 16 residues. Germline V gene sequence: CDR1 SEHNR, CDR2 FQNEAQ (reference sequence). Trimming took 5 bases from V and 1 from J, leaving 15 bases between them. CDR3 DNA sequence: TGTGCCAGCAGCCTCCAACTAGGAGATGCCAAAAACATTCAGTACTTC. This codes for CASSLQLGDAKNIQYF. The full variable domain, rest sourced from reference TRBV7-9 and TRBJ2-4, is DTGVSQNPRHKITKRGQNVTFRCDPISEHNRLYWYRQTLGQGPEFLTYFQNEAQLEKSRLLSDRFSAERPKGSFSTLEIQRTEQGDSAMYLCASSLQLGDAKNIQYFGAGTRLSVL.

CDR3 amino acids: CASSWDRGSSGNTIYF. The CDR3 DNA follows: TGTGCCAGCAGCTGGGACAGGGGGTCCTCTGGAAACACCATATATTTT. The chain employs TRBV5-4 and TRBJ1-3, with 11 bases fitting TRBD1. V lost 3 bases, J lost 0 bases, and 2 bases stayed unmatched. Germline V lookup: CDR1 SGHNT, CDR2 YYREEE (reference sequence). The CDR3 runs 16 residues.

This clone was counted only a few times. The chain links TRBV10-3 to TRBJ2-2; D is possibly TRBD1 (7 bases). The V gene lost 7 bases and the J gene lost 4 bases, with 13 bases spanning the gap. The germline gives CDR1 ENHRY, CDR2 SYGVKD. There are 14 residues in the CDR3. This CDR3 is CAIMGQGGTGELFF. CDR3 DNA sequence: TGTGCCATCATGGGGCAGGGGGGCACCGGGGAGCTGTTTTTT.

The chain joins TRBV30 to TRBJ1-3, with D perhaps matching TRBD1 (6 bases). Per germline, CDR1 GTSNPN and CDR2 SVGIG (reference sequence). V was pared by 0 bases and J by 2 bases, with 11 bases between. There are 15 residues in the CDR3. For the CDR3, the DNA is TGTGCCTGGAGTGTGGGAGGGGGGCCTGGAAACACCATATATTTT. Amino acids: CAWSVGGGPGNTIYF. The full variable domain, in which reference TRBV30 and TRBJ1-3 provide the parts outside the CDR3, is SQTIHQWPATLVQPVGSPLSLECTVEGTSNPNLYWYRQAAGRGLQLLFYSVGIGQISSEVPQNLSASRPQDRQFILSSKKLLLSDSGFYLCAWSVGGGPGNTIYFGEGSWLTVV.

The V gene is TRBV7-8, the J gene TRBJ2-7; 12 nucleotides agree with TRBD2. The CDR3 consists of 14 residues. Germline CDR1 reads SGHVS; CDR2 reads FQNEAQ. J lost 7 bases, V lost 0 bases, and 1 base had no gene match. The CDR3 DNA is TGTGCCAGCAGCTTAGCCGGACTAGCGGGGGAGCAGTACTTC. Amino acid sequence: CASSLAGLAGEQYF.

The V gene is TRBV15, the J gene TRBJ1-5; the D is unclear. Trimming removed 0 bases from V and 5 bases from J, with 38 bases in between. Germline V CDR1 and CDR2: LNHNV, YYDKDF (reference sequence). This CDR3 is built from 24 residues. The CDR3 sequence is CATSRDPMRALPQETREHYQPQHF. CDR3 in DNA: TGTGCCACCAGCAGAGACCCTATGAGGGCCCTCCCCCAGGAAACCAGAGAGCATTATCAGCCCCAGCATTTT.

The rearrangement joins TRBV28 to TRBJ2-1, with 8 bases that match TRBD1. The V gene's germline CDR1 is MDHEN and CDR2 SYDVKM. The CDR3 loop spans 14 amino acids. V was pared by 3 bases and J by 12 bases, with 10 bases of the junction left unmatched. CDR3 protein: CASSFRAGGGLQFF. The CDR3 region has the DNA TGTGCCAGCAGTTTTAGGGCAGGGGGCGGTTTGCAGTTCTTC.

The chain carries TRBV5-6 and TRBJ2-6, with 7 bases lining up with TRBD1. This CDR3 has 17 residues. V shed 1 base, J shed 1 base, and the junction held 5 bases outside the gene matches. Germline CDR1 reads SGHDT; CDR2 reads YYEEEE. DNA of the CDR3: TGTGCCAGCAGCTTGTACGAGACAGGGTCTGGGGCCAACGTCCTGACTTTC. It specifies CASSLYETGSGANVLTF.

V gene TRBV28 combines with J gene TRBJ2-7; D is perhaps TRBD1 (7 bases). Trimming removed 6 bases at V and 6 bases at J, with 24 bases between. Germline CDR1 reads MDHEN; CDR2 reads SYDVKM. The CDR3 has 16 residues. The CDR3 DNA sequence: TGTGCCAGCAGCCCTCTACCCAGACAGGGAGGAGGCGAGCAGTACTTC. It is translated as CASSPLPRQGGGEQYF.